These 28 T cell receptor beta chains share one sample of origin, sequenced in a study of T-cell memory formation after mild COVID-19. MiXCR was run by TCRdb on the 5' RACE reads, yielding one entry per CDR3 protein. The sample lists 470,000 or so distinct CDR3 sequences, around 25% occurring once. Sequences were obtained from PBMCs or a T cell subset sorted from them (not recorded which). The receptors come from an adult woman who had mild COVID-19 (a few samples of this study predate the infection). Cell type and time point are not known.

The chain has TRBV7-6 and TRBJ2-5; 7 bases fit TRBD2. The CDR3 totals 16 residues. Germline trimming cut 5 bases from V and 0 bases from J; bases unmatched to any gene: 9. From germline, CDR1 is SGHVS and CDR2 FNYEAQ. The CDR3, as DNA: TGTGCCAGCAGCGACTCCGGGGGAGGGTACCAAGAGACCCAGTACTTC. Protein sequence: CASSDSGGGYQETQYF.

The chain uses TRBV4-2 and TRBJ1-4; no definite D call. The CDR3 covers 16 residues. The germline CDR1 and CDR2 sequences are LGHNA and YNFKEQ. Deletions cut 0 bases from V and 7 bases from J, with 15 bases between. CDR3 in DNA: TGTGCCAGCAGCCAAGATATGGACGGCTCGGGTGAAAAACTGTTTTTT. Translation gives CASSQDMDGSGEKLFF.

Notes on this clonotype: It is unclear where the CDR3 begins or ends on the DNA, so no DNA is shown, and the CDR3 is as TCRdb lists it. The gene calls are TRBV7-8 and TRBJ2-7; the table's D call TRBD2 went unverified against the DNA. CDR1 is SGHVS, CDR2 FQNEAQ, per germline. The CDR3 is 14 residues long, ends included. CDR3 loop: CASSPVAVPGEQYF.

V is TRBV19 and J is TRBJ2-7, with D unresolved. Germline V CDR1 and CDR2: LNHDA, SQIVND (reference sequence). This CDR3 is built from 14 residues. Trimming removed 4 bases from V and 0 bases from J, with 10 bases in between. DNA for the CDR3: TGTGCCAGTAGTACCGACGACGGCTCCTACGAGCAGTACTTC. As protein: CASSTDDGSYEQYF.

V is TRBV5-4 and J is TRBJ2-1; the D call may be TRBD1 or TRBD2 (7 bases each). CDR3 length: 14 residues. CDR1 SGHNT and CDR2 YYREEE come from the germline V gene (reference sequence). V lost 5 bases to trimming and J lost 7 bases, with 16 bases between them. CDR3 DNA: TGTGCCAGCAGGGGAGGGGGCGTAAGGAATGAGCAGTTCTTC. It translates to CASRGGGVRNEQFF.

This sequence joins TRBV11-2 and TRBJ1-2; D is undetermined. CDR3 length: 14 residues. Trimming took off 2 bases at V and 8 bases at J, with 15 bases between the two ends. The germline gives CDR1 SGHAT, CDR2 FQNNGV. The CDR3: CASSLPGPSQGYTF. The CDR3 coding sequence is TGTGCCAGCAGCTTACCGGGTCCCTCGCAAGGCTACACCTTC. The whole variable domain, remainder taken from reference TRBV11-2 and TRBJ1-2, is EAGVAQSPRYKIIEKRQSVAFWCNPISGHATLYWYQQILGQGPKLLIQFQNNGVVDDSQLPKDRFSAERLKGVDSTLKIQPAKLEDSAVYLCASSLPGPSQGYTFGSGTRLTVV.

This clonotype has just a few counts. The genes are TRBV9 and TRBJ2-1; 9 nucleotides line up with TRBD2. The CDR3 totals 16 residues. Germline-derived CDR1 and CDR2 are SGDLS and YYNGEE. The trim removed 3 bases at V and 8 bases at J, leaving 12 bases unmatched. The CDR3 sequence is CASSDPRLAGVDEQFF. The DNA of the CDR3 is TGTGCCAGCAGCGACCCCCGATTAGCGGGAGTTGATGAGCAGTTCTTC.

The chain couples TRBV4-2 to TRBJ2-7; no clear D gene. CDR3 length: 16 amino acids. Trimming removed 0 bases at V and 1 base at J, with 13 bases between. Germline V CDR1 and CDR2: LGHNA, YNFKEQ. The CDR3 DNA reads TGTGCCAGCAGCCAAGAGTATCCAGCCATATCCTACGAGCAGTACTTC. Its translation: CASSQEYPAISYEQYF.

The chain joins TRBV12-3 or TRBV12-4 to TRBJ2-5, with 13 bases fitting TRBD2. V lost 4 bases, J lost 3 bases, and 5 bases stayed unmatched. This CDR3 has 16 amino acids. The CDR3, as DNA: TGTGCCAGCAGTTCTCCGGGACTAGCGGGAAAAGAGACCCAGTACTTC. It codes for CASSSPGLAGKETQYF.

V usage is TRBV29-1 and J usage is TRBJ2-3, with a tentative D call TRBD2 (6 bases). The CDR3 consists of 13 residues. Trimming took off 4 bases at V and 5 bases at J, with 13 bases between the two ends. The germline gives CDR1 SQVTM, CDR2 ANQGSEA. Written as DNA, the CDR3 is TGCAGCGTTGTAGCGGACCTTGGAGATACGCAGTATTTT. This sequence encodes CSVVADLGDTQYF.

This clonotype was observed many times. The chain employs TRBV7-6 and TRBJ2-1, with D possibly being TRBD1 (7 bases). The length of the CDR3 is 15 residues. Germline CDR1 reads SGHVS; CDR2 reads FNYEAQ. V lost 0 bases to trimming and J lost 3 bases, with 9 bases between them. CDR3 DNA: TGTGCCAGCAGCTTAGCCCAGGGGGGCTACAATGAGCAGTTCTTC. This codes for CASSLAQGGYNEQFF. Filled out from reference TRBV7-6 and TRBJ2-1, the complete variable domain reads GAGVSQSPRYKVTKRGQDVALRCDPISGHVSLYWYRQALGQGPEFLTYFNYEAQQDKSGLPNDRFSAERPEGSISTLTIQRTEQRDSAMYRCASSLAQGGYNEQFFGPGTRLTVL.

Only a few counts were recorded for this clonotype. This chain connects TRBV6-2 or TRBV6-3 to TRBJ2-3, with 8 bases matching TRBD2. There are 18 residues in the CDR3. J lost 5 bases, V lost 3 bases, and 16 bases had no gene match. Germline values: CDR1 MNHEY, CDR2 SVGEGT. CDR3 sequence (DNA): TGTGCCAGCAGTTATTTTTCGTTCCGGGGGGGCCTTGAAGATACGCAGTATTTT. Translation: CASSYFSFRGGLEDTQYF.

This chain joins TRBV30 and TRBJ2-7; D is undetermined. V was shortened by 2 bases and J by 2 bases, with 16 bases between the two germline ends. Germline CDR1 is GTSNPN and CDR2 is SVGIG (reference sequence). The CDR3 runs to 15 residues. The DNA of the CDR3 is TGTGCCTGGAGTTTTGGGGTGGAGAATGCCTACGAGCAGTACTTC. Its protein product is CAWSFGVENAYEQYF.

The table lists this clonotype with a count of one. CDR3 amino acids: CASRPTLANTEAFF. CDR3 bases: TGTGCCAGCCGCCCCACGCTAGCGAACACTGAAGCTTTCTTT. The rearrangement joins TRBV14 to TRBJ1-1, with unresolved D. The germline CDR1 and CDR2 sequences are SGHDN and FVKESK. Trimming pared 8 bases from V and 1 base from J, leaving 14 bases between. The CDR3 extends over 14 amino acids.

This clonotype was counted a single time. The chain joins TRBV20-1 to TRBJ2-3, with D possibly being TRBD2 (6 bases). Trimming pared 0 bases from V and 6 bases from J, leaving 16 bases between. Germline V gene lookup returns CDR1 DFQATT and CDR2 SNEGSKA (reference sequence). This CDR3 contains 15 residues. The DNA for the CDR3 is TGCAGTGCTAGAGATGCCGGAGGGAGGAAGGATACGCAGTATTTT. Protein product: CSARDAGGRKDTQYF.

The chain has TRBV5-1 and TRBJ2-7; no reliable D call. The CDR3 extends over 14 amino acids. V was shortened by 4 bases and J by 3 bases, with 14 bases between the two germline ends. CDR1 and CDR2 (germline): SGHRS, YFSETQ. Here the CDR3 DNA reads TGCGCCAGCAGCGGAACGGACGGATACTACGAGCAGTACTTC. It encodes CASSGTDGYYEQYF.

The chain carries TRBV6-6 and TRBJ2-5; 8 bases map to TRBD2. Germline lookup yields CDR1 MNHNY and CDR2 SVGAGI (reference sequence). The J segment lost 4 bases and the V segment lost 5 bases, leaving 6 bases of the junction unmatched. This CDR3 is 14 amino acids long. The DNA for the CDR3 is TGTGCCAGCAGTCAGCGGGAGCCCCCAGAGACCCAGTACTTC. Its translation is CASSQREPPETQYF.

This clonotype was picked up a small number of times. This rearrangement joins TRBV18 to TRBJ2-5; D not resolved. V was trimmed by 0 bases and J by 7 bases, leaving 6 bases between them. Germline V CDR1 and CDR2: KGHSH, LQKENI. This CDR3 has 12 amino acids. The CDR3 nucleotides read TGTGCCAGCTCACCACCCTCGGGGACCCAGTACTTC. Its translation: CASSPPSGTQYF.

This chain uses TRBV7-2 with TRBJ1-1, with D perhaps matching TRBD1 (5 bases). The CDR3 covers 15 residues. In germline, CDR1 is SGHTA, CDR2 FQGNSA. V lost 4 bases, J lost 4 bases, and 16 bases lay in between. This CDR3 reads CASSYSWGGSTEAFF. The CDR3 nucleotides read TGTGCCAGCAGCTACTCCTGGGGGGGGAGCACTGAAGCTTTCTTT. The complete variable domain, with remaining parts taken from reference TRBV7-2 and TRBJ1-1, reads GAGVSQSPSNKVTEKGKDVELRCDPISGHTALYWYRQSLGQGLEFLIYFQGNSAPDKSGLPSDRFSAERTGGSVSTLTIQRTQQEDSAVYLCASSYSWGGSTEAFFGQGTRLTVV.

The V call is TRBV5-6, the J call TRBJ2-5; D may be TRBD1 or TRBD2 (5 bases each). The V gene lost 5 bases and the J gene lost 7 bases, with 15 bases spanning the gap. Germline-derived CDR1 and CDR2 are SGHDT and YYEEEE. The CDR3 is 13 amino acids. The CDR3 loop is CASRFEGLVTQYF. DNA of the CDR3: TGTGCCAGCAGGTTCGAGGGGTTGGTGACCCAGTACTTC.

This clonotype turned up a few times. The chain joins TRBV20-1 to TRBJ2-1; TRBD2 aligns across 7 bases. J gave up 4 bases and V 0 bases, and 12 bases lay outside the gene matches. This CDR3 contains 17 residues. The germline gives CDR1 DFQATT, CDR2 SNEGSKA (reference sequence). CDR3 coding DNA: TGCAGTGCTAGAGATCCCCGTAATGTGCGGGGGTACAATGAGCAGTTCTTC. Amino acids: CSARDPRNVRGYNEQFF.

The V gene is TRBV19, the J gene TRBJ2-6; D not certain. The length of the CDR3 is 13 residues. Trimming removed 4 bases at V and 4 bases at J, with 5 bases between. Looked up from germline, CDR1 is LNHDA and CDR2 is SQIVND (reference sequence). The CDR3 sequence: CASSNIGANVLTF. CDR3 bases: TGTGCCAGTAGTAACATAGGGGCCAACGTCCTGACTTTC. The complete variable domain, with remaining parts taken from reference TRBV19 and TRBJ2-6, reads DGGITQSPKYLFRKEGQNVTLSCEQNLNHDAMYWYRQDPGQGLRLIYYSQIVNDFQKGDIAEGYSVSREKKESFPLTVTSAQKNPTAFYLCASSNIGANVLTFGAGSRLTVL.

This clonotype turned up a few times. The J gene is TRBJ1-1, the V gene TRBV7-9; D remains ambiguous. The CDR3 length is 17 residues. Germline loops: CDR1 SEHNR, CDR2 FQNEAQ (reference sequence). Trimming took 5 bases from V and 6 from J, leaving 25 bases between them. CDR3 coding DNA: TGTGCCAGCAGCCAATCCCCGATGGAGGGCCCATCCCCTGAAGCTTTCTTT. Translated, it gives CASSQSPMEGPSPEAFF.

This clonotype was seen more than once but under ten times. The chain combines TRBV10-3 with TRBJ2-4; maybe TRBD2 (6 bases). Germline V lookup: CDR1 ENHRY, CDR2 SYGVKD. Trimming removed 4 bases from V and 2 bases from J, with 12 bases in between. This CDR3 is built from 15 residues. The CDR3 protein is CAISGAGSSKNIQYF. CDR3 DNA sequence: TGTGCCATCAGTGGAGCGGGCTCCTCCAAAAACATTCAGTACTTC.

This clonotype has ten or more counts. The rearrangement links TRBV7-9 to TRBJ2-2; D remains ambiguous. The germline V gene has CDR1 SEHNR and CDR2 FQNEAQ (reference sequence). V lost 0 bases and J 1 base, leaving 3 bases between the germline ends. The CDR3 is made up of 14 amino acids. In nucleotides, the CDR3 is TGTGCCAGCAGCTTAGCAGGGAACACCGGGGAGCTGTTTTTT. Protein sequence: CASSLAGNTGELFF.

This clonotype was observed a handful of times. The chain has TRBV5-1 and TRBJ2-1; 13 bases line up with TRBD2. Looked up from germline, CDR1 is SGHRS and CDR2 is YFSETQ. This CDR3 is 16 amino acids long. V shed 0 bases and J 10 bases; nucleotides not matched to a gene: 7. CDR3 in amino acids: CASSLVLAGGPGEQFF. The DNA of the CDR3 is TGCGCCAGCAGCTTGGTACTAGCGGGGGGGCCCGGGGAGCAGTTCTTC.

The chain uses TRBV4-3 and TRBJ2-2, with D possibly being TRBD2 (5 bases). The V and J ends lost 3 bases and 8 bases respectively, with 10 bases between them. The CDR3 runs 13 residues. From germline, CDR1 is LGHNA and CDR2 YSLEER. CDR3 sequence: CASSHLGRGELFF. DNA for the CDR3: TGCGCCAGCAGCCACCTAGGGAGAGGGGAGCTGTTTTTT.

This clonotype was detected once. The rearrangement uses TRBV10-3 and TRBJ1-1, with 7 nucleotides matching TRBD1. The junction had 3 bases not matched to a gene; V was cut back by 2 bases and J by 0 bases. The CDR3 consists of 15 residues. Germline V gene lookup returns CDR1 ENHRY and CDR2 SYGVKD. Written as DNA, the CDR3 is TGTGCCATCAGTGAGAAGGGACAGATGAACACTGAAGCTTTCTTT. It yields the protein CAISEKGQMNTEAFF.